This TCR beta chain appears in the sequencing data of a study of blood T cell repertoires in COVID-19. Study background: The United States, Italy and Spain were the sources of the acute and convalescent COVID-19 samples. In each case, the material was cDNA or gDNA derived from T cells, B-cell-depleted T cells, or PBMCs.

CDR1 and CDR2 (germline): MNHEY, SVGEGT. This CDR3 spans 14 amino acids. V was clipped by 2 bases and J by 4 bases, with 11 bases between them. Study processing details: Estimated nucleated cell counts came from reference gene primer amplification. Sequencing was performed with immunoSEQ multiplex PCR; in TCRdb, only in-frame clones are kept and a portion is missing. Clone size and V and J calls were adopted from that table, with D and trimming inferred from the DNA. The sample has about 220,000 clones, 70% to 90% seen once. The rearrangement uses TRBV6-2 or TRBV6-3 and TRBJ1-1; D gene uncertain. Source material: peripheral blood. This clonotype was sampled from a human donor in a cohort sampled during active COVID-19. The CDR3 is CASSYPGGGTEAFF. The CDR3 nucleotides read TGTGCCAGCAGTTACCCGGGTGGCGGCACTGAAGCTTTCTTT.